The sequence of this TCR beta chain was determined in a study of response to subunit inactivated influenza vaccine. TCRdb redid the calling of the RT-PCR reads with MiXCR, one entry per CDR3 protein. Of 500,000 to 550,000 distinct CDR3 sequences detected, around 21% appear once; the ten largest clones hold around 2.8%. The same data also went into a second study, on T cells expressing NK-cell markers. That paper states: UMI-tagged 5'RACE template switching yielded the TCR beta cDNA.

The TCR was taken from a man aged 50 to 59 who received an inactivated influenza vaccine. The starting material was CD4+ T cells sorted from PBMCs, obtained 12 days after vaccination.

This CDR3 is CAISGQGPGYTF. The DNA of the CDR3 is TGTGCCATCAGTGGACAGGGGCCTGGCTACACCTTC. This chain joins TRBV10-3 and TRBJ1-2; 8 bases agree with TRBD1. CDR1 is ENHRY and CDR2 is SYGVKD in the germline V gene. With V trimmed by 4 bases and J by 7 bases, 2 bases remained unmatched. The CDR3 extends over 12 amino acids.